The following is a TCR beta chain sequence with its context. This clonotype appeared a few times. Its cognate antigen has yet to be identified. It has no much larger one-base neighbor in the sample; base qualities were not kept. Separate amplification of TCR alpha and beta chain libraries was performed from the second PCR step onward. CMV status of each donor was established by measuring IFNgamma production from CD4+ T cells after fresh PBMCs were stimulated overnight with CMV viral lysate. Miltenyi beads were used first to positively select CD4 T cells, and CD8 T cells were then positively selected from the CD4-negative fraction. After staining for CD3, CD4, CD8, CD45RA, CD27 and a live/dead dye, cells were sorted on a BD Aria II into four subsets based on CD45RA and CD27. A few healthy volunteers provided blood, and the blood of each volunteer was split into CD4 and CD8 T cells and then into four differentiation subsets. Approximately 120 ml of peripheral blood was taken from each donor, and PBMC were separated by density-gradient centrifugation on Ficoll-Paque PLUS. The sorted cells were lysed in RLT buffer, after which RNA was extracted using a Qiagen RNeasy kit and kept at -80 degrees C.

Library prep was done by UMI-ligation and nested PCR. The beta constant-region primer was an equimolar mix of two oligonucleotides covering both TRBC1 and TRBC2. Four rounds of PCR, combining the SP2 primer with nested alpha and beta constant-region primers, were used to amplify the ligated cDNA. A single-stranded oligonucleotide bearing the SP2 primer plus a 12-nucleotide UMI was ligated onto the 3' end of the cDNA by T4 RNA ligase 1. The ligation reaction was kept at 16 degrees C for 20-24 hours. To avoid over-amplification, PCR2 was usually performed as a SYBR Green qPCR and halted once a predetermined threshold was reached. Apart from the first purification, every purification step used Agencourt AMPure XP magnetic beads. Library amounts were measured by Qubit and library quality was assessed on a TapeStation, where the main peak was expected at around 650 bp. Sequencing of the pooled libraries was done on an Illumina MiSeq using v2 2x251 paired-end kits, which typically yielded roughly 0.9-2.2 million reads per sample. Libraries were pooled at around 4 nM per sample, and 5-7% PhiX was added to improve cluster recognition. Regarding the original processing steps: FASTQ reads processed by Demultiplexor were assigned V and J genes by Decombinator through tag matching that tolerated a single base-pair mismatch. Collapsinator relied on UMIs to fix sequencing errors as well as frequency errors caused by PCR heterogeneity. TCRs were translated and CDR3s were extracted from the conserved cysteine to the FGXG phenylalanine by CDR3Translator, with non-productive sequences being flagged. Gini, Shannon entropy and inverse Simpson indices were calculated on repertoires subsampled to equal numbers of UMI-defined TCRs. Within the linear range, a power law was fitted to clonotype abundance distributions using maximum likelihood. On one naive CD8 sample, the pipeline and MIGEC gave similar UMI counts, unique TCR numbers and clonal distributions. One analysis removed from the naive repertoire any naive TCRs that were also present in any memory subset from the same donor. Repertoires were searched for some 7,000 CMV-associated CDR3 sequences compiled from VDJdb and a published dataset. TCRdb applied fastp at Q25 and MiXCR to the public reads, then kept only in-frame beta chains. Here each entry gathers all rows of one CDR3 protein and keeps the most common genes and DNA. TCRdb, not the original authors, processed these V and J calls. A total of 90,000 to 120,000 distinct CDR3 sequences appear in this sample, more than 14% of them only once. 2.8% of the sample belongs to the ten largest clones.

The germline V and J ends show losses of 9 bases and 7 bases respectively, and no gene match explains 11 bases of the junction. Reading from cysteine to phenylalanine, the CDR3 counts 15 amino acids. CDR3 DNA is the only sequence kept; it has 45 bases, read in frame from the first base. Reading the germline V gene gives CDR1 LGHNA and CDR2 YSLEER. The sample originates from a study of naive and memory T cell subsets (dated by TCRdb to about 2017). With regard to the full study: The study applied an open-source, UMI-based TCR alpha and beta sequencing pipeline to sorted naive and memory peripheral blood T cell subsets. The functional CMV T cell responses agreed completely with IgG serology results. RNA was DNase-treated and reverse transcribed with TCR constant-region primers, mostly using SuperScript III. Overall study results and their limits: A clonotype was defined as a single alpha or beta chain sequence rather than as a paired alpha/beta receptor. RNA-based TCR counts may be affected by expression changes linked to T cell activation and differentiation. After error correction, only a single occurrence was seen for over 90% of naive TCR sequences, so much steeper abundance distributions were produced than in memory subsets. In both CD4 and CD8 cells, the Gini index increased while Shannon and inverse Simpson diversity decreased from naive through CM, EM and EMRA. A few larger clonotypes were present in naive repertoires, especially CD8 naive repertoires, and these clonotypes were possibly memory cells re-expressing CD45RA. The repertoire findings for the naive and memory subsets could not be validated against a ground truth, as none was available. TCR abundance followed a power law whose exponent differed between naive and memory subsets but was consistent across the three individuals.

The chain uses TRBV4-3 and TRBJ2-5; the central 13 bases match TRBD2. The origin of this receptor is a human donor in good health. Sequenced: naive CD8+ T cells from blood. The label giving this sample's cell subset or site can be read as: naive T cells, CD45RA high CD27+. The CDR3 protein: CASKPLAGGVGTQYF. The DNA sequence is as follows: TGCGCCAGTAAGCCACTAGCGGGAGGGGTCGGGACCCAGTACTTC.